These T cell receptor beta chains were read from a single sample in a study of blood T cell repertoires in COVID-19. Some clones are missing from TCRdb's copy, which holds only in-frame ones; the method was immunoSEQ multiplex PCR. This table has about 380,000 clones, about 90% appearing once. The material sequenced was PBMCs or T cells enriched from blood (not recorded which). The source of these receptors is a man younger than 45 who had recovered from COVID-19. Each CDR3 is given with its conserved first and last residue. Fields, in order: J gene, CDR3 length, V gene, CDR3 protein.

>TRBJ2-7|11|TRBV27
CASRGLQEQYF
>TRBJ2-5|11|TRBV29-1
CSAKGAETQYF
>TRBJ1-2|13|TRBV4-1
CASTQGQGRGYTF
>TRBJ1-2|14|TRBV7-9
CASIPIGINYGYTF
>TRBJ2-5|13|TRBV18
CASSPDRVKTQYF
>TRBJ2-7|15|TRBV11-2
CASRRPGGRHYEQYF
>TRBJ1-4|19|TRBV4-1
CASSQSAPGTGMRREKLFF
>TRBJ1-1|15|TRBV12-5
CASVPIGQMNTEAFF
>TRBJ1-4|13|TRBV7-9
CASSLETREKLFF
>TRBJ2-7|14|TRBV5-1
CASSFGSNENEQYF
>TRBJ1-3|14|TRBV29-1
CSVVEGFAGNTIYF
>TRBJ2-5|16|TRBV5-1
CASSSRLAGGQETQYF
>TRBJ2-3|15|TRBV19
CASSIAEGHTDTQYF
>TRBJ1-6|15|TRBV5-1
CASGSGQGTNSPLHF
>TRBJ1-1|18|TRBV11-2
CASSLGRGQIRMNTEAFF
>TRBJ2-2|14|TRBV5-1
CASSLAGDTGELFF
>TRBJ2-3|16|TRBV5-4
CASRTGTGGGTDTQYF
>TRBJ1-5|15|TRBV19
CASSIERYSNQPQHF